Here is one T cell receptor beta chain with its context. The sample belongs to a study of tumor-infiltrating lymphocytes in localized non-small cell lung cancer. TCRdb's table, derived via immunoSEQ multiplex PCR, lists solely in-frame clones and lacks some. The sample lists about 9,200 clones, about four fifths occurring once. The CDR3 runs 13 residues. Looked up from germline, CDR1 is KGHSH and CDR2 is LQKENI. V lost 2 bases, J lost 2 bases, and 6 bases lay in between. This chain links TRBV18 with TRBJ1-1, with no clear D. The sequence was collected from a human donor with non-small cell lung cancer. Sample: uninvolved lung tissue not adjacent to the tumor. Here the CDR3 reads CASSPMSNTEAFF. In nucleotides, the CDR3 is TGTGCCAGCTCACCAATGTCCAACACTGAAGCTTTCTTT.